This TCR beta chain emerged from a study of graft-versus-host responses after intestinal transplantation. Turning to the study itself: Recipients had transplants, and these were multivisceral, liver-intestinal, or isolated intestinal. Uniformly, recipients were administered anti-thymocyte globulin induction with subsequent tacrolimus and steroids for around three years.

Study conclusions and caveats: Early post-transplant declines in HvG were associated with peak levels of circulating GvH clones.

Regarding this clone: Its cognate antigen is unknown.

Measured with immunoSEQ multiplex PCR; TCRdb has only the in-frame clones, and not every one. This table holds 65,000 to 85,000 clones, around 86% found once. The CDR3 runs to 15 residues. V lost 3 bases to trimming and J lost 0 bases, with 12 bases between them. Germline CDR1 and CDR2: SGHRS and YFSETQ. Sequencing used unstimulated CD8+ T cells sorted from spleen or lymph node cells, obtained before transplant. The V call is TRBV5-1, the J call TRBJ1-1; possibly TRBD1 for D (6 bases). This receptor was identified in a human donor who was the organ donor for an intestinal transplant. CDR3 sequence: CASSSNRDMNTEAFF. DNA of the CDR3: TGCGCCAGCAGCTCCAACAGGGACATGAACACTGAAGCTTTCTTT. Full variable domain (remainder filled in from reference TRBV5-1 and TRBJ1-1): KAGVTQTPRYLIKTRGQQVTLSCSPISGHRSVSWYQQTPGQGLQFLFEYFSETQRNKGNFPGRFSGRQFSNSRSEMNVSTLELGDSALYLCASSSNRDMNTEAFFGQGTRLTVV.